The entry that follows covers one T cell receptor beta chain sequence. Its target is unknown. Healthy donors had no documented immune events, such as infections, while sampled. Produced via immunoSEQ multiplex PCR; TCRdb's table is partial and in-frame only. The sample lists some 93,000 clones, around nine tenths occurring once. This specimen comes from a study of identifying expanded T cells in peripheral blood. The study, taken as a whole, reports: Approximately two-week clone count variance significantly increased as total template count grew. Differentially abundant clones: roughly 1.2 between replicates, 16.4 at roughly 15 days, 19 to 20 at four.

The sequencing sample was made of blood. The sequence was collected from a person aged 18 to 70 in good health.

The CDR3 is CASTRGGQGVTETQYF. The DNA of the CDR3 is TGTGCCAGCACCAGAGGGGGACAGGGAGTGACAGAGACCCAGTACTTC. The chain combines TRBV7-9 with TRBJ2-5, with 9 bases fitting TRBD1. There are 16 residues in the CDR3. The V and J ends lost 7 bases and 4 bases, in that order; junction bases with no gene match: 13. From germline, CDR1 is SEHNR and CDR2 FQNEAQ (reference sequence).